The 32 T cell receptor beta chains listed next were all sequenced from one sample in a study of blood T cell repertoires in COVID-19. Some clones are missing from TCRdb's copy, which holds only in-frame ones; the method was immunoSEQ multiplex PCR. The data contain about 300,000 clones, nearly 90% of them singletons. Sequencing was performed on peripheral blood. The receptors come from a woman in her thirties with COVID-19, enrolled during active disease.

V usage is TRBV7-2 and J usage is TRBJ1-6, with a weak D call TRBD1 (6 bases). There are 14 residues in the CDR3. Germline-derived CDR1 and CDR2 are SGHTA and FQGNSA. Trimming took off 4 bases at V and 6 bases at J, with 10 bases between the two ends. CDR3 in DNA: TGTGCCAGCAGCTCGACAGGCTTTAATTCACCCCTCCACTTT. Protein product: CASSSTGFNSPLHF.

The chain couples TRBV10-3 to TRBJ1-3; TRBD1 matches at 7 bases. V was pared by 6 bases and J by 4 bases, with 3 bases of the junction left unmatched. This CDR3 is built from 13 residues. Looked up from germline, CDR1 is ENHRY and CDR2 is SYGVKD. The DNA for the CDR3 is TGTGCCATCAGGGGGACAGAGGGAAACACCATATATTTT. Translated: CAIRGTEGNTIYF.

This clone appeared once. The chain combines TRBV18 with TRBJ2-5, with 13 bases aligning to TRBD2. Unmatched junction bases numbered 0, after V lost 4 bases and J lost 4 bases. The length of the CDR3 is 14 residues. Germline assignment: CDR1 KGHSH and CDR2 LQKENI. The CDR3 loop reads CASSRTSGGETQYF. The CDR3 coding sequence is TGTGCCAGCTCACGGACTAGCGGGGGAGAGACCCAGTACTTC.

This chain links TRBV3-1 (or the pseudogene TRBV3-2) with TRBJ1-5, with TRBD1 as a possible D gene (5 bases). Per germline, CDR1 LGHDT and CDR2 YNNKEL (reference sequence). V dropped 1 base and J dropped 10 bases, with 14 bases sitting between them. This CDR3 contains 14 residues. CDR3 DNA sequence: TGTGCCAGCAGCCAAGGAGGAAGCGGGGGTCCCCAGCATTTT. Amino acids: CASSQGGSGGPQHF.

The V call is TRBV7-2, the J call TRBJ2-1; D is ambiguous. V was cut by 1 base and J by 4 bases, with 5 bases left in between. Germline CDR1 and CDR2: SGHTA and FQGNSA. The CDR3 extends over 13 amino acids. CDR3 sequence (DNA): TGTGCCAGCAGCTTAGGCAGGTACAATGAGCAGTTCTTC. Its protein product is CASSLGRYNEQFF.

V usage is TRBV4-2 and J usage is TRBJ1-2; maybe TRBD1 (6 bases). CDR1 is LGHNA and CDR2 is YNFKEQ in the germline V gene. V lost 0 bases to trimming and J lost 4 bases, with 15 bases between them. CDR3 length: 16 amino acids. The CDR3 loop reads CASSQDRGQLVYGYTF. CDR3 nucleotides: TGTGCCAGCAGCCAAGATCGCGGACAGTTAGTCTATGGCTACACCTTC.

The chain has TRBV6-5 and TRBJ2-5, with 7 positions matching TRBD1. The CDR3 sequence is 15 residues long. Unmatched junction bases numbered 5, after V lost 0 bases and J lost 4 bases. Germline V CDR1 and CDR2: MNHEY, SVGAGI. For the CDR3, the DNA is TGTGCCAGCAGTTACTCGATGGCAGGGGGAGAGACCCAGTACTTC. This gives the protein CASSYSMAGGETQYF.

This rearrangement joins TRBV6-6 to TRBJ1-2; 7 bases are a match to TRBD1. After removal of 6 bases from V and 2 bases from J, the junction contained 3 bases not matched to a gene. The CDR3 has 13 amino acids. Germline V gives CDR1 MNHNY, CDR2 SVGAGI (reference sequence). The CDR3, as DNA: TGTGCCAGCAGGTCGGACAGGAACTATGGCTACACCTTC. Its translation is CASRSDRNYGYTF.

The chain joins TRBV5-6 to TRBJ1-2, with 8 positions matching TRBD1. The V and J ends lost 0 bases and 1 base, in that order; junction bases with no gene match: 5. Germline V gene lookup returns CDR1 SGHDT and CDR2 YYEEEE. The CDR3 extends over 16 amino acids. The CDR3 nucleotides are TGTGCCAGCAGCTTGGCAGGACAGGGTCGTAACTATGGCTACACCTTC. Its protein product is CASSLAGQGRNYGYTF.

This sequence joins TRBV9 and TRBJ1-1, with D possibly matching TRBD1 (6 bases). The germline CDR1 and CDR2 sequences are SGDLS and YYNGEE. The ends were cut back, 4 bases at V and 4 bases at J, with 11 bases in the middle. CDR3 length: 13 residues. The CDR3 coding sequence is TGTGCCAGCAGCACACAGGGTGGCACTGAAGCTTTCTTT. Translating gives CASSTQGGTEAFF.

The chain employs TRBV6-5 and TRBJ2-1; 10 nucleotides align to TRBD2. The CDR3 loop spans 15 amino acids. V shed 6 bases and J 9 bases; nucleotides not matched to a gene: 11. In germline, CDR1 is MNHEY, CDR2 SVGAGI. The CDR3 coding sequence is TGTGCCAGCAGCCTCGTGCTAGCGGGGGATCTTGAGCAGTTCTTC. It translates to CASSLVLAGDLEQFF.

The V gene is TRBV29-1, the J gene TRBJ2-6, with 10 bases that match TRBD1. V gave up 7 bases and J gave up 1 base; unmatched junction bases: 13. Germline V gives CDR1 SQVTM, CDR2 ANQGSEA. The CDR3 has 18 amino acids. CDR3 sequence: CSALHTGTGVSGANVLTF. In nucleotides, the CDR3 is TGCAGCGCTCTCCACACCGGGACAGGGGTTTCTGGGGCCAACGTCCTGACTTTC.

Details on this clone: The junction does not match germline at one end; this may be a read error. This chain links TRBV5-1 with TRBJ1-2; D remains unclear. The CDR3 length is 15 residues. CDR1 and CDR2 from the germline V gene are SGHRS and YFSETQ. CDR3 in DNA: TGCGCCAGCAGCTTGTATTCGGGCCATGAGGGCAAGCCGGCCTTC. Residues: CASSLYSGHEGKPAF.

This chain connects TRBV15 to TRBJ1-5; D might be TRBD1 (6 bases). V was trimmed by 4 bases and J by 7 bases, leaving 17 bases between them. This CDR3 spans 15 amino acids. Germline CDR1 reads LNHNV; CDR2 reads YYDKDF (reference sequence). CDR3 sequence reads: CATSTMGGAGQPQHF. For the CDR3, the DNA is TGTGCCACCAGCACTATGGGGGGGGCAGGGCAGCCCCAGCATTTT.

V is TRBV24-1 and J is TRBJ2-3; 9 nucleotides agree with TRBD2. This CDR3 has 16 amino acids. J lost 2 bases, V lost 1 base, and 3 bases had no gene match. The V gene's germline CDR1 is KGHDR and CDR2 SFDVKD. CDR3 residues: CATSDFAGGNTDTQYF. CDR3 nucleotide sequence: TGTGCCACCAGTGATTTTGCGGGGGGGAACACAGATACGCAGTATTTT.

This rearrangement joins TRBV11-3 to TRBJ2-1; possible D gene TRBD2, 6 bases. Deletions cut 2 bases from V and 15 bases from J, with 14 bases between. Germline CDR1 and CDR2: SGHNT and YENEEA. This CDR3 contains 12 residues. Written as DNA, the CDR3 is TGTGCCAGCAGCTTAAGGGGCGGGGTTCCGTTCTTC. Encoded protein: CASSLRGGVPFF.

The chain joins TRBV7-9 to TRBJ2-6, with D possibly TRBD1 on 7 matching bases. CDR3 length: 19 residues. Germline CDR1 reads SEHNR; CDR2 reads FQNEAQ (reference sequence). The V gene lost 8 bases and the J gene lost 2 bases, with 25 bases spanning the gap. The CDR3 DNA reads TGTGCCAGCTTGAGAACAGGGGAGCGGGTCAGGGCTGGGGCCAACGTCCTGACTTTC. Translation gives CASLRTGERVRAGANVLTF.

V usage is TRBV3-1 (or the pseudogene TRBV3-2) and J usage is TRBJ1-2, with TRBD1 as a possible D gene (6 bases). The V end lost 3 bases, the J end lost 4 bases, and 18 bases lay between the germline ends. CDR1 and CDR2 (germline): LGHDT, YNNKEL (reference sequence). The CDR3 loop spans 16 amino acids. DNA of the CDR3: TGTGCCAGCAGCCAGGGCGGCACAGGGATACTCTATGGCTACACCTTC. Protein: CASSQGGTGILYGYTF.

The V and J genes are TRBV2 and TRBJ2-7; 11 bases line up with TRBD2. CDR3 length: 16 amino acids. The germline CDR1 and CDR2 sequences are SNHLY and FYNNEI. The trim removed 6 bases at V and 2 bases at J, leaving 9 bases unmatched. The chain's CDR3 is CASSQGTSGGTYEQYF. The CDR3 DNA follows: TGTGCCAGCAGCCAAGGAACTAGCGGGGGAACCTACGAGCAGTACTTC. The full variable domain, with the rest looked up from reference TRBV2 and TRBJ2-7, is EPEVTQTPSHQVTQMGQEVILRCVPISNHLYFYWYRQILGQKVEFLVSFYNNEISEKSEIFDDQFSVERPDGSNFTLKIRSTKLEDSAMYFCASSQGTSGGTYEQYFGPGTRLTVT.

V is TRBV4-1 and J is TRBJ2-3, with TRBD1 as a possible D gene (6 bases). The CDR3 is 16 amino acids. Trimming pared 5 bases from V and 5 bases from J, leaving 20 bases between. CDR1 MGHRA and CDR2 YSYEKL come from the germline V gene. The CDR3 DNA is TGCGCCAGCAGCGCCCGTGACAGGTTGGGACGAGATACGCAGTATTTT. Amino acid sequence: CASSARDRLGRDTQYF.

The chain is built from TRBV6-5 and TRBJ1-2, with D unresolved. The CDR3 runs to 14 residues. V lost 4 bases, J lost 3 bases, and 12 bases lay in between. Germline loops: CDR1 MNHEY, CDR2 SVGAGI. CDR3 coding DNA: TGTGCCAGCAGTTTAACCAGGTCGGACTATGGCTACACCTTC. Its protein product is CASSLTRSDYGYTF.

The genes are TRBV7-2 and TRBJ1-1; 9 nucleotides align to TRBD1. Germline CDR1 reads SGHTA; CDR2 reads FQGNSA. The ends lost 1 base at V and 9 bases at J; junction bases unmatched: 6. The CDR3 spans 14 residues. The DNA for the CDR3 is TGTGCCAGCAGCTTAGTGGCCGGGACAGGGCAAGCTTTCTTT. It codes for CASSLVAGTGQAFF.

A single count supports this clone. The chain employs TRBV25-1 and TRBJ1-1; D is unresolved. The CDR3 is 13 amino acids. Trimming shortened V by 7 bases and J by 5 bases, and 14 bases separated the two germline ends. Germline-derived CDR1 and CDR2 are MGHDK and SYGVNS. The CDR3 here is CASTEDLLTEAFF. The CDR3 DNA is TGTGCCAGCACCGAAGATCTACTAACTGAAGCTTTCTTT.

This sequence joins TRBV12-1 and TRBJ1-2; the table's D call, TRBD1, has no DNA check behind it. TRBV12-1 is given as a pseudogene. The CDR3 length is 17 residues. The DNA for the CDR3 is TGTGCCAGCAGCTTTTCGGGACAGCCATTGTCTAACTATGGCTACACCTTC. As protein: CASSFSGQPLSNYGYTF.

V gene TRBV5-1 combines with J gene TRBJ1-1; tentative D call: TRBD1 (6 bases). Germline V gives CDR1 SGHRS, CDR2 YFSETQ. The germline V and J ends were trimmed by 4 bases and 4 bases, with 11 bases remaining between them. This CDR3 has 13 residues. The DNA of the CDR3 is TGCGCCAGCAGCCTGACAGGCGTCACTGAAGCTTTCTTT. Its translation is CASSLTGVTEAFF.

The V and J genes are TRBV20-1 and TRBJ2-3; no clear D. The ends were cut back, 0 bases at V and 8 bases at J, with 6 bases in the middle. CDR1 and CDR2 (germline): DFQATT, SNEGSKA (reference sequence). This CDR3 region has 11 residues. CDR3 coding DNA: TGCAGTGCTAGAGATCTCGTTACGCAGTATTTT. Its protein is CSARDLVTQYF.

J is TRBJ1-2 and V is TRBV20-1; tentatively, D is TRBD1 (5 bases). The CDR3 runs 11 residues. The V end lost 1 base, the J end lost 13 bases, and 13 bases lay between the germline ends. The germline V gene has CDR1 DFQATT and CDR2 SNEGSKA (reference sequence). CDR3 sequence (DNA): TGCAGTGCTAGAGTCCCGGGGGATCCCACCTTC. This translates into CSARVPGDPTF.

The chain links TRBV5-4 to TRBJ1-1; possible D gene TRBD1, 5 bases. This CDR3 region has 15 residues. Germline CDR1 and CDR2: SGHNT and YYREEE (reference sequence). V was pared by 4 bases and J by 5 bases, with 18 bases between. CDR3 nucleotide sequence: TGTGCCAGCAGCCCCGTCTGGGGGGATGGAACTGAAGCTTTCTTT. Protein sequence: CASSPVWGDGTEAFF.

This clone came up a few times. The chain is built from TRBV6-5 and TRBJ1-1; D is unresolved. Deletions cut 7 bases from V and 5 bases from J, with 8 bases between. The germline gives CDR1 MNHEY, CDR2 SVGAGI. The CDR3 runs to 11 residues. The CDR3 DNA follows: TGTGCCAGCATGCGAGGGACTGAAGCTTTCTTT. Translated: CASMRGTEAFF.

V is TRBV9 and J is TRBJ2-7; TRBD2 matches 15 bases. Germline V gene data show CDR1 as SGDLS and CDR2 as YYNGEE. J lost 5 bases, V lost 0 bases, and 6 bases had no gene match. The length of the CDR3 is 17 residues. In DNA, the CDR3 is TGTGCCAGCAGCGTAGGGACTAGCGGGGGGGCCTTACACGAGCAGTACTTC. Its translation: CASSVGTSGGALHEQYF.

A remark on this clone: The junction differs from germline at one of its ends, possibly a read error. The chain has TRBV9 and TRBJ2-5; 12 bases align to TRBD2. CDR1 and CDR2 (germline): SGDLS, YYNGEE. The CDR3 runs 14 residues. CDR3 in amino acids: CASGSSGGGETQYF. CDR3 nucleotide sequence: TGTGCCAGCGGATCTAGCGGGGGGGGAGAGACCCAATACTTC.

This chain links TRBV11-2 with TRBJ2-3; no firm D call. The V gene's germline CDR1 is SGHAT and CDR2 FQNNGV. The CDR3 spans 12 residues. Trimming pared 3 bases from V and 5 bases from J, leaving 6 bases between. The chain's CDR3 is CASSFLLDTQYF. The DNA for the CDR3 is TGTGCCAGCAGCTTCCTACTAGATACGCAGTATTTT.